The 5 T cell receptor beta chains listed next were all sequenced from one sample in a study of technical replicates of blood from several donors. Libraries were prepared by immunoSEQ multiplex PCR; TCRdb keeps only in-frame clonotypes and omits some of them. Of 60,000 to 65,000 clones in the sample, 70% to 90% were seen once. The sample consisted of PBMCs. Every receptor here comes from a human donor in good health. Some clones in this sample may be carry-over from other donors' samples.

J is TRBJ2-3 and V is TRBV4-1; TRBD1 is a possible D gene (7 bases). CDR3 length equals 17 residues. The germline V and J ends were trimmed by 2 bases and 0 bases, with 15 bases remaining between them. Germline V gene data show CDR1 as MGHRA and CDR2 as YSYEKL. The CDR3 DNA sequence: TGCGCCAGCAGCCAAAAGGGGGCTGCGGGAAGCACAGATACGCAGTATTTT. This translates into CASSQKGAAGSTDTQYF.

The J gene is TRBJ2-3, the V gene TRBV7-8; 10 nucleotides agree with TRBD2. Trimming took 2 bases from V and 4 from J; bases not matched to a gene: 3. Germline V gene lookup returns CDR1 SGHVS and CDR2 FQNEAQ. The CDR3 totals 15 residues. The CDR3 loop reads CASSLILAGADTQYF. CDR3 nucleotides: TGTGCCAGCAGCTTAATTCTAGCGGGGGCAGATACGCAGTATTTT.

The gene calls are TRBV5-4 and TRBJ2-7; 8 bases line up with TRBD1. This CDR3 comprises 15 residues. The V gene end was trimmed by 0 bases and the J gene end by 5 bases; junction bases not matched to a gene: 7. Germline values: CDR1 SGHNT, CDR2 YYREEE (reference sequence). In DNA form, the CDR3 reads TGTGCCAGCAGCTTGGATGCAGGGGGCGGCAACGAGCAGTACTTC. Translating it yields CASSLDAGGGNEQYF.

J is TRBJ1-2 and V is TRBV2; possibly TRBD1 for D (5 bases). The CDR3 loop spans 13 amino acids. Germline V gives CDR1 SNHLY, CDR2 FYNNEI. Trimming shortened V by 4 bases and J by 5 bases, and 11 bases separated the two germline ends. The CDR3 DNA follows: TGTGCCAGCAGTGGGATGACAGCTTATGGCTACACCTTC. Its translation is CASSGMTAYGYTF.

The rearrangement uses TRBV9 and TRBJ2-5, with a tentative D call TRBD2 (5 bases). Trimming removed 4 bases from V and 0 bases from J, with 10 bases in between. The CDR3 extends over 14 amino acids. Germline-derived CDR1 and CDR2 are SGDLS and YYNGEE. In DNA, the CDR3 is TGTGCCAGCAGCTCAAGCGGATACCAAGAGACCCAGTACTTC. It specifies CASSSSGYQETQYF.